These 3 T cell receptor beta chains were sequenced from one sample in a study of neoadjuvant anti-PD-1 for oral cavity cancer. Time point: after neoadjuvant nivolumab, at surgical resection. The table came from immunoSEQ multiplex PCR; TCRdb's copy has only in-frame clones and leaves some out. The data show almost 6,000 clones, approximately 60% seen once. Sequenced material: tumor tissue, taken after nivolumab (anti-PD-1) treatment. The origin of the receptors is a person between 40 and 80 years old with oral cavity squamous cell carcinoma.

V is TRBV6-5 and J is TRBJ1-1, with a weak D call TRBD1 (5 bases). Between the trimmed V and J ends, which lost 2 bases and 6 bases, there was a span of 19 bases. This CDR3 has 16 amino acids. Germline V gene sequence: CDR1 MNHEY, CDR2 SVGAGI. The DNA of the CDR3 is TGTGCCAGCAGTTACCACCGGGGGAGGATTGAGTCTGAAGCTTTCTTT. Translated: CASSYHRGRIESEAFF.

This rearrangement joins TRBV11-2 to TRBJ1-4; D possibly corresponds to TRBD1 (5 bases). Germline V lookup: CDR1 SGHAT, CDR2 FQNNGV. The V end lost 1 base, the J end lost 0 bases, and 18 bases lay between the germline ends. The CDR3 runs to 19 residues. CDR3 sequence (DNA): TGTGCCAGCAGCTTAGGAGATTTGGGGCAGTTTGCAACTAATGAAAAACTGTTTTTT. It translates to CASSLGDLGQFATNEKLFF.

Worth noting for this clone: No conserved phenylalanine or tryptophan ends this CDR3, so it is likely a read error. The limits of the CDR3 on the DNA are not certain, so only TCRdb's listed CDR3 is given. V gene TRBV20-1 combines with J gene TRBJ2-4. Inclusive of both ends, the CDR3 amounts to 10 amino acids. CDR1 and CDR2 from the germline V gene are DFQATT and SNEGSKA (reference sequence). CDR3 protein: CSARLPTDLD.